A selection of T cell receptor beta chains follows, all from one sample in a study of T cell responses to AZD1222 COVID-19 vaccine. The repertoire was sequenced with immunoSEQ multiplex PCR; TCRdb's copy has only in-frame clones and lacks some. The profile shows about 150,000 clones, more than 90% of them singletons. The sample was peripheral blood, taken 28 days after the second AZD1222 dose. All receptors derive from an adult who received the AZD1222 COVID-19 vaccine. CDR3s include the opening cysteine and the closing phenylalanine or tryptophan. The D gene is left open where the match is weak. The listing skips clone size in some rows; elsewhere it reads once, few, many or a size class.

V gene,D gene,clone size,J gene,CDR3 protein,CDR3 DNA
TRBV7-8,-,-,TRBJ1-1,CASSWAVNTEAFF,TGTGCCAGCAGCTGGGCAGTTAACACTGAAGCTTTCTTT
TRBV28,TRBD1,-,TRBJ2-7,CASRPGTGAYEQYF,TGTGCCAGCAGACCCGGGACAGGGGCCTACGAGCAGTACTTC
TRBV2,-,few,TRBJ1-4,CASTPGTTPEKLFF,TGTGCCAGTACACCGGGGACAACCCCCGAAAAACTGTTTTTT
TRBV5-5,-,-,TRBJ1-1,CASSLGGHWRNTEAFF,TGTGCCAGCAGCTTGGGTGGTCATTGGAGGAACACTGAAGCTTTCTTT
TRBV4-3,TRBD2,-,TRBJ2-1,CASSQDLWASGRVPFF,TGCGCCAGCAGCCAAGATCTCTGGGCTAGCGGGAGGGTGCCGTTCTTC
TRBV4-3,TRBD1,-,TRBJ1-6,CASSPRTGGNSPLHF,TGCGCCAGCAGCCCCCGGACAGGGGGGAATTCACCCCTCCACTTT
TRBV4-1,TRBD2,few,TRBJ2-7,CASSHSGTSGDEQYF,TGCGCCAGCAGCCATTCCGGGACTAGTGGGGACGAGCAGTACTTC
TRBV13,-,once,TRBJ1-3,CASSRRGDGVYSGNTIYF,TGTGCCAGCAGCCGTAGAGGGGACGGAGTCTACTCTGGAAACACCATATATTTT
TRBV6-1,TRBD2,-,TRBJ2-1,CASSGIYRLAGSSSYNEQFF,TGTGCCAGCAGTGGAATATATAGACTAGCGGGTTCAAGCTCCTACAATGAGCAGTTCTTC
TRBV7-9,-,few,TRBJ1-5,CASSFGELNQPQHF,TGTGCCAGCAGCTTCGGCGAGCTCAATCAGCCCCAGCATTTT
TRBV5-1,-,once,TRBJ1-3,CASSFGAGSAGNTIYF,TGCGCCAGCAGCTTTGGGGCAGGGTCTGCTGGAAACACCATATATTTT
TRBV23-1,-,-,TRBJ2-5,CASSQYEEHPRETQYF,TGCGCCAGCAGTCAATACGAGGAGCACCCCAGGGAGACCCAGTACTTC
TRBV19,TRBD2,-,TRBJ2-2,CASSILGRGDTGELFF,TGTGCCAGTAGTATACTCGGGAGGGGGGACACCGGGGAGCTGTTTTTT
TRBV7-9,TRBD1,-,TRBJ1-2,CASRPDRERHGYTF,TGTGCCAGCCGACCAGACAGGGAACGGCATGGCTACACCTTC
TRBV14,-,-,TRBJ2-7,CASSQVPSHKQYF,TGTGCCAGCAGCCAAGTACCCTCCCATAAGCAGTACTTC
TRBV29-1,-,-,TRBJ2-7,CSVGASPPRSYEQYF,TGCAGCGTTGGGGCTTCCCCGCCGAGGTCCTACGAGCAGTACTTC
TRBV28,-,-,TRBJ1-5,CASSLIGADSNQPQHF,TGTGCCAGCAGTTTAATCGGGGCGGATAGCAATCAGCCCCAGCATTTT
TRBV14,TRBD1,-,TRBJ2-3,CASSQTQGSPTDTQYF,TGTGCCAGCAGCCAAACACAGGGGTCCCCCACAGATACGCAGTATTTT
TRBV10-1,TRBD2,-,TRBJ2-1,CASSKAGDNYNEQFF,TGCGCCAGCAGTAAAGCGGGAGATAACTACAATGAGCAGTTCTTC
TRBV15,-,-,TRBJ2-3,CATSAENLYSTDTQYF,TGTGCCACCAGCGCAGAGAATTTGTACAGCACAGATACGCAGTATTTT
TRBV30,-,-,TRBJ2-3,CAWGTSTDTQYF,TGTGCCTGGGGTACCAGCACAGATACGCAGTATTTT
TRBV29-1,TRBD1,-,TRBJ1-3,CSGGRGRGDTIYF,TGCAGCGGCGGCAGGGGGCGAGGTGACACCATATATTTT
TRBV19,-,-,TRBJ1-2,CASSKATSDYGYTF,TGTGCCAGTAGTAAGGCAACGTCAGACTATGGCTACACCTTC
TRBV5-1,-,few,TRBJ2-1,CASSAGQGEVEQFF,TGCGCCAGCAGCGCGGGGCAGGGGGAGGTTGAGCAGTTCTTC
TRBV12-3/TRBV12-4,TRBD2,-,TRBJ2-1,CASSVAGNNEQFF,TGTGCCAGCAGCGTAGCGGGAAACAATGAGCAGTTCTTC
TRBV6-1,-,-,TRBJ2-1,CASSEYRDNYNEQFF,TGTGCCAGCAGTGAATACCGCGACAACTACAATGAGCAGTTCTTC
TRBV3-1/TRBV3-2,-,-,TRBJ2-3,CASSQGSYGSTQYF,TGTGCCAGCAGCCAGGGGTCCTACGGGAGTACGCAGTATTTT
TRBV7-8,TRBD2,-,TRBJ2-7,CASSSRLAGDTYEQYF,TGTGCCAGCAGCTCCAGACTAGCGGGGGATACCTACGAGCAGTACTTC
TRBV29-1,TRBD2,-,TRBJ2-1,CSVGSGRAEQFF,TGCAGCGTTGGTAGCGGGAGGGCTGAGCAGTTCTTC
TRBV11-2,TRBD1,-,TRBJ2-5,CASSGIRGRQGVETQYF,TGTGCCAGCAGCGGAATAAGGGGGAGACAGGGGGTAGAGACCCAGTACTTC
TRBV27,TRBD2,-,TRBJ2-2,CASADGGLATGELFF,TGTGCCAGCGCCGATGGTGGACTAGCGACCGGGGAGCTGTTTTTT
TRBV4-1,TRBD1,-,TRBJ2-7,CASSQYRGSSYEQYF,TGCGCCAGCAGCCAGTACAGGGGTAGCTCCTACGAGCAGTACTTC
TRBV5-1,TRBD2,-,TRBJ2-3,CASSLDQVGGWADTQYF,TGCGCCAGCAGCTTGGATCAAGTGGGAGGGTGGGCAGATACGCAGTATTTT
TRBV3-1/TRBV3-2,TRBD1,-,TRBJ2-7,CASSHGQGAYEQYF,TGTGCCAGCAGCCATGGACAGGGGGCCTACGAGCAGTACTTC
TRBV7-9,-,-,TRBJ1-5,CASSLGTGPNQPQHF,TGTGCCAGCAGCTTAGGTACAGGCCCAAATCAGCCCCAGCATTTT
TRBV30,-,-,TRBJ2-5,CACVYQETQYF,TGTGCCTGCGTCTATCAAGAGACCCAGTACTTC
TRBV10-1,-,-,TRBJ2-7,CASSEPQGGHTYEQYF,TGCGCCAGCAGTGAGCCCCAGGGGGGGCATACCTACGAGCAGTACTTC
TRBV30,-,-,TRBJ2-1,CAWSGPPYNEQFF,TGTGCCTGGAGTGGACCGCCCTACAATGAGCAGTTCTTC
TRBV2,-,-,TRBJ1-1,CASRDPGAGTEAFF,TGTGCCAGCAGAGACCCGGGGGCGGGGACTGAAGCTTTCTTT